What follows are 4 T cell receptor beta chains derived from one specimen sequenced in a study of blood T cell repertoires in COVID-19. Sequencing used immunoSEQ multiplex PCR; TCRdb keeps in-frame clones, though not all of them. The sample includes 110,000 to 150,000 clones, 75% to 85% of them seen just once. The sample comprised peripheral blood. The receptors originated from a man aged 55-75 years with active or convalescent COVID-19.

The chain has TRBV5-5 and TRBJ2-1, with 7 bases identical to TRBD2. The ends lost 0 bases at V and 3 bases at J; junction bases unmatched: 3. The germline CDR1 and CDR2 sequences are SGHKS and YYEKEE (reference sequence). The CDR3 runs to 15 residues. For the CDR3, the DNA is TGTGCCAGCAGCTTGGAGCGGGACTTCTACAATGAGCAGTTCTTC. Translated: CASSLERDFYNEQFF. The full variable domain, completed using reference TRBV5-5 and TRBJ2-1, is DAGVTQSPTHLIKTRGQQVTLRCSPISGHKSVSWYQQVLGQGPQFIFQYYEKEERGRGNFPDRFSARQFPNYSSELNVNALLLGDSALYLCASSLERDFYNEQFFGPGTRLTVL.

The chain links TRBV27 to TRBJ2-1, with D tentatively TRBD1 (6 bases). V was trimmed by 4 bases and J by 2 bases, leaving 9 bases between them. CDR3 length: 14 residues. The germline CDR1 and CDR2 sequences are MNHEY and SMNVEV (reference sequence). CDR3 amino acids: CASSSWTAYNEQFF. For the CDR3, the DNA is TGTGCCAGCAGTTCGTGGACAGCCTACAATGAGCAGTTCTTC.

The chain couples TRBV18 to TRBJ1-6; 9 bases match TRBD1. The length of the CDR3 is 16 residues. V lost 6 bases to trimming and J lost 7 bases; unmatched junction nucleotides: 10. Looked up from germline, CDR1 is KGHSH and CDR2 is LQKENI. CDR3 nucleotides: TGTGCCAGCTCTCCAACCGGGACAGGGTACAATTCACCCCTCCACTTT. It is translated as CASSPTGTGYNSPLHF. Looking up the rest from reference TRBV18 and TRBJ1-6 gives the full variable domain: NAGVMQNPRHLVRRRGQEARLRCSPMKGHSHVYWYRQLPEEGLKFMVYLQKENIIDESGMPKERFSAEFPKEGPSILRIQQVVRGDSAAYFCASSPTGTGYNSPLHFGNGTRLTVT.

The gene calls are TRBV7-7 and TRBJ1-4; D is perhaps TRBD1 (6 bases). The CDR3 extends over 15 amino acids. The germline CDR1 and CDR2 sequences are SSHAT and FNYEAQ (reference sequence). With 5 bases removed from V and 5 bases from J, the gap between germline ends came to 15 bases. The CDR3 region has the DNA TGTGCCAGCAGCGTTTTACAGGGACCGAATGAAAAACTGTTTTTT. Protein product: CASSVLQGPNEKLFF.